The 24 T cell receptor beta chains reported below all come from one sample, sequenced in a study of shared clonotypes between healthy human individuals. The assay was immunoSEQ multiplex PCR, and TCRdb's table has in-frame clones only and misses some. Among approximately 1.9 million clones listed, around 93% were seen once. The naive CD8 fraction comprised CD45RO-negative cells positively selected for CCR7 and excluded terminally differentiated effector memory CD45RA+ cells. The sample taken for sequencing was naive CD8+ T cells from PBMCs. These receptors all come from a man aged 18 to 29 in good health. Some clones in this sample may be carry-over from other donors' samples.

This chain links TRBV7-9 with TRBJ2-7, with D perhaps assigned TRBD1 or TRBD2 (5 bases each). This CDR3 is built from 15 residues. V lost 6 bases, J lost 0 bases, and 15 bases lay in between. The germline gives CDR1 SEHNR, CDR2 FQNEAQ (reference sequence). This CDR3 is CASREDGTRSYEQYF. The CDR3 DNA sequence: TGTGCCAGCAGGGAAGACGGGACCCGCTCCTACGAGCAGTACTTC.

The V gene is TRBV9, the J gene TRBJ2-1, with 11 bases lining up with TRBD2. Germline-derived CDR1 and CDR2 are SGDLS and YYNGEE. V dropped 8 bases and J dropped 5; count of bases not matched to a gene: 9. This CDR3 has 15 amino acids. The CDR3 reads CASGLAGIPDNEQFF. CDR3 DNA: TGTGCCAGTGGACTAGCGGGTATCCCAGACAATGAGCAGTTCTTC.

Only one count was recorded for this clone. The CDR3 bases are TGTGCCAGCAGCTTATTCAGAACCTCCTACGAGCAGTACTTC. Its protein product is CASSLFRTSYEQYF. The J gene is TRBJ2-7, the V gene TRBV13; no definite D call. Trimming left V 2 bases short and J 0 bases short, with 8 bases between. Germline CDR1 is PRHDT and CDR2 is FYEKMQ (reference sequence). The CDR3 runs to 14 residues.

The CDR3 sequence: CASSLSRGAEVTGYTF. DNA for the CDR3: TGTGCCAGCAGTTTATCTCGGGGGGCGGAGGTTACTGGCTACACCTTC. This chain joins TRBV27 and TRBJ1-2, with D possibly being TRBD1 (6 bases). In germline, CDR1 is MNHEY, CDR2 SMNVEV (reference sequence). Trimming removed 0 bases from V and 7 bases from J, with 18 bases in between. The CDR3 sequence is 16 residues long.

The V and J genes are TRBV6-1 and TRBJ2-7, with 8 bases identical to TRBD2. Germline V gene sequence: CDR1 MNHNS, CDR2 SASEGT. The CDR3 is made up of 16 amino acids. V lost 0 bases and J lost 4; bases outside the gene matches: 8. The CDR3 DNA reads as TGTGCCAGCAGTGAAGCGGTGCTAGCGGGCTCGTACGAGCAGTACTTC. It is translated as CASSEAVLAGSYEQYF.

V usage is TRBV6-5 and J usage is TRBJ2-2; D possibly corresponds to TRBD2 (5 bases). Trimming cost V 2 bases and J 3 bases, with 7 bases left between them. CDR1 is MNHEY, CDR2 SVGAGI, per germline. This CDR3 contains 14 residues. CDR3 sequence: CASSYPGDTGELFF. DNA of the CDR3: TGTGCCAGCAGTTACCCCGGGGACACCGGGGAGCTGTTTTTT.

This clone was found once. This rearrangement joins TRBV29-1 to TRBJ2-1; maybe TRBD2 (5 bases). V was pared by 7 bases and J by 10 bases, with 8 bases between. The germline V gene encodes CDR1 SQVTM and CDR2 ANQGSEA. CDR3 length: 9 amino acids. For the CDR3, the DNA is TGCAGCGCTGGCGGGGAGCAGTTCTTC. Protein sequence: CSAGGEQFF.

The V call is TRBV13, the J call TRBJ2-3; D possibly matches TRBD1 or TRBD2 (5 bases each). Trimming cost V 5 bases and J 4 bases, with 13 bases left between them. Germline V gene sequence: CDR1 PRHDT, CDR2 FYEKMQ (reference sequence). This CDR3 is built from 14 residues. The CDR3 DNA sequence: TGTGCCAGCAGCACCAGGGACGGTTCAGATACGCAGTATTTT. It is translated as CASSTRDGSDTQYF.

A remark on this clone: Other DNA sequences within the sample encode an identical CDR3. The genes are TRBV9 and TRBJ2-7, with TRBD1 identical over 9 bases. V lost 1 base, J lost 1 base, and 3 bases stayed unmatched. Germline V gene data show CDR1 as SGDLS and CDR2 as YYNGEE. The CDR3 consists of 15 residues. CDR3 residues: CASSVTGTGSYEQYF. The CDR3 region has the DNA TGTGCCAGCAGCGTAACCGGGACAGGGTCCTACGAGCAGTACTTC.

The rearrangement uses TRBV28 and TRBJ1-1; no definite D call. With 4 bases removed from V and 6 bases from J, the gap between germline ends came to 6 bases. The germline V gene has CDR1 MDHEN and CDR2 SYDVKM. The CDR3 spans 11 residues. CDR3 in DNA: TGTGCCAGCAGTTGGGTGTCTGAAGCTTTCTTT. Protein: CASSWVSEAFF. The variable domain in full, with the rest retrieved from reference TRBV28 and TRBJ1-1, is DVKVTQSSRYLVKRTGEKVFLECVQDMDHENMFWYRQDPGLGLRLIYFSYDVKMKEKGDIPEGYSVSREKKERFSLILESASTNQTSMYLCASSWVSEAFFGQGTRLTVV.

V gene TRBV28 combines with J gene TRBJ2-7; maybe TRBD2 (5 bases). Germline V gene lookup returns CDR1 MDHEN and CDR2 SYDVKM. V shed 2 bases and J shed 6 bases, with 14 bases lying between them. The CDR3 sequence is 14 residues long. In DNA form, the CDR3 reads TGTGCCAGCAGTTTAACCCTTACTAGTTCCGAGCAGTACTTC. This translates into CASSLTLTSSEQYF.

The rearrangement uses TRBV9 and TRBJ2-1; no firm D call. The CDR3 consists of 11 residues. Trimming cost V 3 bases and J 9 bases, with 7 bases left between them. CDR1 and CDR2 from the germline V gene are SGDLS and YYNGEE. In DNA form, the CDR3 reads TGTGCCAGCAGCGCGGTTGGTGAGCAGTTCTTC. It is translated as CASSAVGEQFF.

J is TRBJ2-1 and V is TRBV27, with 13 bases aligning to TRBD2. With 9 bases clipped from V and 8 bases from J, the junction kept 7 bases outside the gene matches. The CDR3 length is 14 residues. Germline V gene data show CDR1 as MNHEY and CDR2 as SMNVEV (reference sequence). DNA of the CDR3: TGTGCCAGTAAACTAGCGGGAGGGCCGGATGAGCAGTTCTTC. Protein: CASKLAGGPDEQFF.

The table lists this clone with a count of one. CDR3 residues: CASSQDQGARTDTQYF. For the CDR3, the DNA is TGTGCCAGCAGCCAAGACCAGGGGGCCCGCACAGATACGCAGTATTTT. This chain connects TRBV4-2 to TRBJ2-3, with 8 bases that match TRBD1. This CDR3 has 16 amino acids. Germline V gene data show CDR1 as LGHNA and CDR2 as YNFKEQ. The junction had 3 bases not matched to a gene; V was cut back by 0 bases and J by 1 base.

V and J are TRBV27 and TRBJ1-1, with 7 nucleotides matching TRBD1. V lost 3 bases to trimming and J lost 6 bases; unmatched junction nucleotides: 7. CDR3 length: 14 residues. Germline V gene data show CDR1 as MNHEY and CDR2 as SMNVEV (reference sequence). CDR3 sequence (DNA): TGTGCCAGCAGTTTTCCAGGGGGGGCTGCTGAAGCTTTCTTT. Amino acids: CASSFPGGAAEAFF.

The chain has TRBV7-9 and TRBJ2-7, with a possible D match to TRBD1 (6 bases). Trimming took off 1 base at V and 1 base at J, with 11 bases between the two ends. The CDR3 consists of 15 residues. CDR1 and CDR2 from the germline V gene are SEHNR and FQNEAQ (reference sequence). CDR3 DNA sequence: TGTGCCAGCAGCTTAGTGGCAGGGGATTCCTACGAGCAGTACTTC. This encodes CASSLVAGDSYEQYF.

At least ten counts were recorded for this clone. Other nucleotide sequences from this sample produce the same CDR3. The V and J genes are TRBV27 and TRBJ2-7; D uncertain. V lost 3 bases, J lost 2 bases, and 8 bases lay in between. Germline V gives CDR1 MNHEY, CDR2 SMNVEV (reference sequence). The CDR3 extends over 13 amino acids. CDR3 region: CASSFGRTYEQYF. CDR3 nucleotides: TGTGCCAGCAGTTTCGGCAGGACCTACGAGCAGTACTTC.

V is TRBV28 and J is TRBJ2-5; 10 nucleotides match TRBD2. Germline V gene lookup returns CDR1 MDHEN and CDR2 SYDVKM. There are 17 residues in the CDR3. V trimming: 3 bases; J trimming: 4 bases; junction bases outside the gene matches: 11. CDR3 nucleotide sequence: TGTGCCAGCAGTTTTTTGCAGCGGGAGGGAGTAGGAGAGACCCAGTACTTC. Protein: CASSFLQREGVGETQYF.

This clone was detected only once. The identical CDR3 is also encoded by other nucleotide sequences in the sample. The chain recombines TRBV4-1 with TRBJ2-7, with 7 bases fitting TRBD1. V shed 1 base and J 0 bases; nucleotides not matched to a gene: 3. CDR1 and CDR2 from the germline V gene are MGHRA and YSYEKL. The CDR3 runs to 15 residues. The CDR3 DNA reads as TGCGCCAGCAGCCAAGGACAGGGTTTCTCCTACGAGCAGTACTTC. Its protein is CASSQGQGFSYEQYF.

This clone was picked up a small number of times. Within the sample, other DNA sequences also encode this same CDR3. The V and J genes are TRBV9 and TRBJ2-2; no reliable D call. V lost 2 bases and J lost 6, with 2 bases in between. Per germline, CDR1 SGDLS and CDR2 YYNGEE. The CDR3 contains 11 residues. CDR3 region: CASSVSGELFF. The DNA for the CDR3 is TGTGCCAGCAGCGTCTCCGGGGAGCTGTTTTTT.

The chain combines TRBV9 with TRBJ1-1; perhaps TRBD1 as D (6 bases). The germline V gene encodes CDR1 SGDLS and CDR2 YYNGEE. The CDR3 sequence is 15 residues long. The V and J ends lost 3 bases and 4 bases respectively, with 16 bases between them. The CDR3 DNA is TGTGCCAGCAGCGGGATTATGGGGGCGCCCACTGAAGCTTTCTTT. The encoded protein is CASSGIMGAPTEAFF.

The chain has TRBV7-7 and TRBJ2-3, with unresolved D. Germline V CDR1 and CDR2: SSHAT, FNYEAQ (reference sequence). Trimming took off 3 bases at V and 4 bases at J, with 11 bases between the two ends. This CDR3 comprises 14 residues. Here the CDR3 DNA reads TGTGCCAGCAGCTTCTCCGGGCCCCCAGATACGCAGTATTTT. Translation: CASSFSGPPDTQYF.

The chain has TRBV10-2 and TRBJ1-1; D is unclear. Germline V CDR1 and CDR2: WSHSY, SAAADI. V lost 3 bases to trimming and J lost 8 bases, with 10 bases between them. The CDR3 runs to 12 residues. CDR3 DNA sequence: TGCGCCAGCAGTGAATGGCAGGTCGAAGCTTTCTTT. Protein sequence: CASSEWQVEAFF.

The chain recombines TRBV15 with TRBJ2-2; a possible D gene is TRBD2 (5 bases). The CDR3 sequence is 16 residues long. Trimming left V 1 base short and J 3 bases short, with 12 bases between. Germline V CDR1 and CDR2: LNHNV, YYDKDF (reference sequence). CDR3 in amino acids: CATSRGRFPHTGELFF. The CDR3 region has the DNA TGTGCCACCAGCAGAGGGAGGTTTCCCCACACCGGGGAGCTGTTTTTT.